A selection of T cell receptor beta chains follows, all from one sample in a study of cytomegalovirus exposure and HLA in healthy donors. Assay: immunoSEQ multiplex PCR; the TCRdb copy retains only in-frame clones and omits some. The data hold over 150,000 clones, with approximately 84% observed a single time. Input material: PBMCs. These receptors were taken from a girl between 5 and 17 years old in good health and CMV-seropositive. Each CDR3 is given with its conserved first and last residue. A D gene is named only where the DNA matches it firmly. Size is omitted from some rows. Given values are once, few, many or a class for expanded clones.

clone_size	d_call	j_call	v_call	cdr3_nt	cdr3_aa
-	TRBD1	TRBJ1-5	TRBV5-4	TGTGCCAGCAGCCGGACAGGGCAGCCCCAGCATTTT	CASSRTGQPQHF
-	-	TRBJ2-1	TRBV6-6	TGTGCCAGCAGTTACTCGAAACAGGGTTTGGGGAATGAGCAGTTCTTC	CASSYSKQGLGNEQFF
-	-	TRBJ1-5	TRBV27	TGTGCCAGCAGTCAGGACTTCAATCAGCCCCAGCATTTT	CASSQDFNQPQHF
-	-	TRBJ1-3	TRBV11-3	TGTGCCAGCTCCAAGTTGAGGGATGGAAACACCATATATTTT	CASSKLRDGNTIYF
once	-	TRBJ1-2	TRBV18	TGTGCCAGCTCACCAGACAGTGCCTATGGCTACACCTTC	CASSPDSAYGYTF
-	-	TRBJ1-1	TRBV7-6	TGTGCCAGCAGCTTAGATCGGGGGGCCGCTGAAGCTTTCTTT	CASSLDRGAAEAFF
-	TRBD1	TRBJ1-1	TRBV9	TGTGCCAGCAGCGAGCCCGGGACAGCCAACCTTGGGAACACTGAAGCTTTCTTT	CASSEPGTANLGNTEAFF
-	-	TRBJ1-4	TRBV18	TGTGCCAGCTCACCACCTGCCAGACAGAGTGAAAAACTGTTTTTT	CASSPPARQSEKLFF
-	TRBD1	TRBJ2-6	TRBV7-2	TGTGCCAGCAGCTTCGGACAGGGGGCGACTGGGGCCAACGTCCTGACTTTC	CASSFGQGATGANVLTF
-	TRBD1	TRBJ1-1	TRBV27	TGTGCCAGCAGTTTTGGGACAGGGGCCTCCTACACTGAAGCTTTCTTT	CASSFGTGASYTEAFF
-	TRBD1	TRBJ1-1	TRBV18	TGTGCCAGCTCACCCGGGACAGGGAACACTGAAGCTTTCTTT	CASSPGTGNTEAFF
-	-	TRBJ1-1	TRBV5-1	TGCGCCAGCAGCTTGTTGGGACACTTTAACACTGAAGCTTTCTTT	CASSLLGHFNTEAFF
-	-	TRBJ2-1	TRBV5-1	TGCGCCAGCGAGGGAGGCAATGAGCAGTTCTTC	CASEGGNEQFF
once	-	TRBJ1-1	TRBV15	TGTGCCACCAGCAATATGGGGGGGTTGACTGAAGCTTTCTTT	CATSNMGGLTEAFF
-	-	TRBJ2-7	TRBV7-9	TGTGCCAGCAGCTTAGAGGGGCTCCGGGAGCAGTACTTC	CASSLEGLREQYF
-	-	TRBJ2-7	TRBV19	TGTGCCAGTAAGGGGGGGCAGGACTACGAGCAGTACTTC	CASKGGQDYEQYF
-	-	TRBJ2-1	TRBV7-2	TGTGCCAGCAGCCCCCTTAATGCAGTCTACAATGAGCAGTTCTTC	CASSPLNAVYNEQFF
-	TRBD1	TRBJ1-2	TRBV4-1	TGCGCCAGCAGCCAAGGGCCTGTGGACAGGAGGTATGGCTACACCTTC	CASSQGPVDRRYGYTF
-	TRBD1	TRBJ1-5	TRBV4-1	TGCGCCAGCAGCCAAATCACAGGGTGGCCAGGGGGCCTTCAGCCCCAGCATTTT	CASSQITGWPGGLQPQHF
-	TRBD1	TRBJ1-2	TRBV5-1	TGCGCCAGCAGCTGGACAGGTCCCCTCTATGGCTACACCTTC	CASSWTGPLYGYTF
-	TRBD1	TRBJ2-2	TRBV9	TGTGCCAGCAGCGGACCAGGGGGCGAAAACACCGGGGAGCTGTTTTTT	CASSGPGGENTGELFF
once	-	TRBJ2-2	TRBV6-5	TGTGCCAGCAGTTATCGGCAGGGAAGGACCGGGGAGCTGTTTTTT	CASSYRQGRTGELFF
-	-	TRBJ1-6	TRBV5-1	TGCGCCAGCAGCTTGGACGCGGGGGCGATACATTCACCCCTCCACTTT	CASSLDAGAIHSPLHF
-	-	TRBJ1-5	TRBV21-1	TGTGCCAGCAGCACACGGACAGGGGGGAGCAATCAGCCCCAGCATTTT	CASSTRTGGSNQPQHF